This T cell receptor (beta chain) is drawn from a study of cytomegalovirus exposure and HLA in healthy donors (dated by TCRdb to the late 2010s). Concerning the study at large: An earlier analysis of roughly 630 of the donors reported 250 to 350 Gb of sequence data and around 110 million unique TCR beta sequences from some 180 million T cells. All discovery cohort repertoires had been generated using a single sequencing platform. The study was designed to test whether signatures of past pathogen exposure could be identified by cataloging public T cell receptors. Rather than drawing on any new phenotypic data, the later analysis identified candidate immune exposures from TCR beta sequences and the way those sequences occurred across donors. Four or five DR-DQ haplotypes were handled as single units for association and clustering because linkage in the cohort was strong. High-throughput TCR immunosequencing, statistical association of individual TCRs with disease status, and machine learning were combined to predict cytomegalovirus infection status. In addition to the first cohort of several hundred subjects, a separate validation cohort of 100 to 150 different subjects was used. Among 398 genotyped donors of the cohort, an average of about 240,000 unique TCR beta nucleotide sequences were sequenced per donor, 15% to 20% of them non-productive. The study used immunosequencing to profile the T cell repertoires of hundreds of subjects and linked those repertoires to cytomegalovirus serostatus. The number of donors typed differed by locus, with 629-630 for A, B, C, DRB1 and DQB1, 522 for DQA1, approximately 580 for DPA1, and 450 to 480 for DPB1. An earlier analysis of some 500 of the donors used high-throughput TCR beta sequencing to judge whether each TCR beta V gene segment behaved as functional or pseudogenic. Roughly 300 gigabases of sequencing data and roughly 90 million unique TCR sequences were included in an early release covering around 600 HLA-typed donors. HLA typing covered class I and class II loci at four-digit resolution. Of the roughly 400 genotyped donors, 80% to 90% were placed in the genetic ancestry cluster associated with self-reported Caucasian donors. Donor age, sex, ethnicity and CMV serostatus were compiled together with the repertoire data. A later analysis re-examined previously published TCR beta repertoires from just over 650 donors and added high-resolution HLA genotyping to investigate patterns of TCR occurrence. Genome-wide SNP genotypes for about three fifths of the 666 donors were used in a later genetic analysis, which treated that subset as a discovery cohort. Points the paper makes about the study in general: Compared with the roughly 600-donor mean, donors in an Asian-associated ancestry cluster had fewer N-insertions in productive TCRs, according to a later genetic analysis. An earlier analysis of several hundred of the donors showed that most TCR beta V segments appeared in productive rearrangements either about 90% or about 30% of the time, which broadly matched IMGT annotations. Strong co-occurrence of HLA alleles, especially DR and DQ, made assigning TCR associations to individual alleles difficult. Most CMV-associated TCR beta chains appeared to be HLA-restricted in a later analysis, and the HLA associations seemed to be driven largely by CMV exposure. Roughly uniform sequencing depth across donors was assumed in presence/absence analyses, although this assumption may not hold. A cluster of highly shared sequence variants was judged likely to be a technical artifact of the sequencing pipeline. The classifier was reported to diagnose cytomegalovirus status with high specificity and sensitivity in both the original and validation cohorts. The cohort was sequenced for TCR beta chains only, and without alpha or paired-chain data the features that could be detected were limited. A later genetic analysis associated a missense DCLRE1C variant with V-gene and J-gene trimming of TCR beta chains, and an independent cohort replicated the association. While some public TCRs were present in many individuals, most TCR sequences turned up only very rarely across donors. The 87-base-pair reads could not distinguish some IMGT-functional V segments, including TRBV6-2 and TRBV6-3, so those segments were excluded. The study listed around 160 TCR beta chains as associated with cytomegalovirus. Because HLA typing was unavailable for some donors at each locus, only the typed subset was used in association tests. In a later analysis, around 15,000 TCR beta sequences were associated with specific HLA alleles at a false discovery rate of 0.05. Correlated functional status among segregating V segments might be attributable to linkage disequilibrium, but an unknown experimental factor could not be ruled out. A later analysis found that HLA-associated TCR beta chains were more clonally expanded and had lower generation probabilities than equally common non-associated chains. Several of the top co-occurrence clusters appeared to be linked to parvovirus B19, influenza, CMV and Epstein-Barr virus, according to a later analysis. Roughly 17 rarely observed V segments, including chromosome 9 orphons, were excluded from the earlier analysis of about 600 of the donors because counts were too low. The authors suggested that the approach could potentially be extended to other disease states and immunological phenotypes. In a later analysis, the rate of TCR association differed among HLA loci, with DRB1 alleles having the most associated TCRs and HLA-C alleles having the fewest. A further reported finding was that TCR beta sequences accurately predicted the HLA-A and HLA-B alleles for most subjects in the first cohort. In vitro tests confirmed that a few of the cytomegalovirus-associated TCR beta chains recognize cytomegalovirus antigens. CMV serostatus was the only immune exposure information available for the cohort.

Library preparation used the immunoSEQ multiplex PCR assay. The multiplex PCR relied on a mix of 60 forward primers for TCR Vbeta segments and 13 reverse primers for TCR Jbeta segments. The CDR3 region of rearranged TCR beta genes was amplified from genomic DNA by a multiplex PCR assay. On the Illumina HiSeq System, the amplified TCR beta libraries were sequenced as 87-base-pair reads. The source study handled its data this way. Across the roughly 700 repertoires, a later analysis counted tens of millions of unique TCR beta chains, roughly 11 million of which were shared by at least two donors. To remove PCR and sequencing errors, raw reads were error-corrected and collapsed into unique sequences using a nearest-neighbor algorithm that merged closely related sequences. V, D and J gene segments were assigned by aligning CDR3 sequences to IMGT reference sequences. Each retained sequence needed at least a six-nucleotide match to both a V gene segment and a J gene segment. Rearrangements were called productive when the CDR3 lacked stop codons and stayed in frame with V and J; all others were non-productive. Following IMGT convention, CDR3 was defined as the stretch from the second conserved V-encoded cysteine up to the conserved J-encoded phenylalanine. The earlier analysis of around 640 of the donors excluded sequences that lacked an unambiguous match to a single V gene segment. An earlier analysis of several hundred of the donors called V segments functional above 56.7% productive rearrangements and segregating when the between-donor standard deviation exceeded 5%. A statistical classification framework was developed to diagnose cytomegalovirus status using the catalog of TCR beta chain sequences. A later analysis assigned V and J genes by comparing TCR nucleotide sequences with IMGT/GENE-DB human TR gene sequences. In a later analysis, CDR3 sequences and most-parsimonious VDJ recombination scenarios were assigned using the TCRdist pipeline. A later analysis defined each TCR beta chain by its CDR3 amino acid sequence plus V-gene family, and excluded reads lacking a unique V-gene family. In a later analysis, 450 to 600 highly shared, low-generation-probability nucleotide sequences were removed to address suspected cross-contamination and a sequencing artifact. For each public chain, a later analysis derived a clonal expansion index from normalized ranks of inferred template counts within each repertoire. In a later analysis, generation probabilities were computed with a VDJ recombination model fitted to out-of-frame rearrangements, and the resulting probabilities were checked against IGoR. In a later analysis, TCR-TCR, TCR-HLA and TCR-CMV co-occurrence was scored with hypergeometric tests, and a repertoire-size bias correction was applied to TCR pairs. False discovery rates were estimated in a later analysis by permuting HLA or CMV assignments 20 times. A later analysis grouped co-occurring TCRs with DBSCAN, adding TCRdist sequence similarity when clustering within HLA-allele-positive subsets. For co-occurrence clustering, repertoires with fewer than 30,000 or more than 120,000 public chains were excluded, along with roughly 5 repertoires with anomalous nucleotide sharing. The table comes from immuneACCESS by way of TCRdb, which keeps in-frame sequences with V and J called. Part of the clones is missing from these tables; in studies checked, under half for an unresolved V gene and the rest for unknown reasons. V, J and clone size are taken as reported in that table, and D and trimming were inferred from the DNA itself. The sample table holds 150,000 to 200,000 clones, of which over 65% were seen once. Roughly 6.6% of the sample rests with the top ten.

Based on the germline V gene (reference sequence), the CDR1 and CDR2 sequences are GTSNPN and SVGIG. V sheds 2 bases and J sheds 1 base, leaving 13 bases between their ends. There are 15 amino acids in the CDR3, from cysteine to phenylalanine inclusive. Here the CDR3 DNA is all that survives: 45 bases in frame from base 1. This clone was counted once. What this receptor recognizes is not known. Per-nucleotide qualities are absent, and no much larger clonotype sits a single base away. The cohort was made up of approximately 700 healthy bone marrow donors. Cohort members were all nominally healthy when sampled, although unrecorded immune exposures were likely present. The donor was CMV seropositive and was included in the group of some 290 seropositive cohort members. A peripheral blood sample was collected from each donor, and TCR beta sequencing was performed on peripheral blood mononuclear cells. Genomic DNA was extracted from the blood cell samples with the Qiagen DNeasy Blood Extraction Kit.

The chain links TRBV30 with TRBJ2-3; TRBD1 is a weak D gene call, 6 bases matching. Sequenced sample: PBMCs. This receptor was obtained from a man in his forties in good health and CMV-seropositive. Here the CDR3 is given as CAWSPGVGGTDTQYF. The DNA sequence is given as TGTGCCTGGAGTCCAGGGGTTGGGGGCACAGATACGCAGTATTTT.